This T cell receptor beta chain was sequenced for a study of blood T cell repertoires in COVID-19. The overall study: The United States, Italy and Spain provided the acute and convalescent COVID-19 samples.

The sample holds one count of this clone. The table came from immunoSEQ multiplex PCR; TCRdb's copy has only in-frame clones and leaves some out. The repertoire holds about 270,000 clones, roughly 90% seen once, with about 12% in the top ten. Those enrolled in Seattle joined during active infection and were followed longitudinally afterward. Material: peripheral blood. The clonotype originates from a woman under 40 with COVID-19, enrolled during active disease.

DNA of the CDR3: TGTGCCAGCTCACCAAGGTCAGCAGGGATCGAAGAGACCCAGTACTTC. This gives the protein CASSPRSAGIEETQYF. This sequence joins TRBV18 and TRBJ2-5; tentatively, D is TRBD1 (5 bases). The CDR3 has 16 residues. The V end was cut by 2 bases, the J end by 3 bases, with 16 bases between. The germline gives CDR1 KGHSH, CDR2 LQKENI.